This T cell receptor (beta chain) was obtained from a study of Ad26.COV2.S vaccination and SARS-CoV-2 variants. This sample's treatment: approximately 18 received Ad26.COV2.S at low or high dose, single or two shots; five or six received placebo; per-sample allocation not given. Samples were taken on day 63 after the first vaccine or placebo injection. CDR1 MNHNY and CDR2 SVGAGI come from the germline V gene (reference sequence). This CDR3 has 16 amino acids. Between the trimmed V and J ends, which lost 8 bases and 0 bases, there was a span of 17 bases. Sequencing was performed with immunoSEQ multiplex PCR; in TCRdb, only in-frame clones are kept and a portion is missing. The sample lists some 250,000 clones; 70% to 90% were seen once.

This specimen consisted of peripheral blood, obtained in a trial of Ad26.COV2.S vaccine versus placebo. The receptor comes from a person aged 18-65 years who received the Ad26.COV2.S COVID-19 vaccine or a placebo. V and J are TRBV6-6 and TRBJ2-1; TRBD1 or TRBD2 may be the D gene (5 bases each). The CDR3 loop reads CASRGLEGSSYNEQFF. CDR3 sequence (DNA): TGTGCCAGCCGGGGTTTAGAGGGGAGCTCCTACAATGAGCAGTTCTTC.